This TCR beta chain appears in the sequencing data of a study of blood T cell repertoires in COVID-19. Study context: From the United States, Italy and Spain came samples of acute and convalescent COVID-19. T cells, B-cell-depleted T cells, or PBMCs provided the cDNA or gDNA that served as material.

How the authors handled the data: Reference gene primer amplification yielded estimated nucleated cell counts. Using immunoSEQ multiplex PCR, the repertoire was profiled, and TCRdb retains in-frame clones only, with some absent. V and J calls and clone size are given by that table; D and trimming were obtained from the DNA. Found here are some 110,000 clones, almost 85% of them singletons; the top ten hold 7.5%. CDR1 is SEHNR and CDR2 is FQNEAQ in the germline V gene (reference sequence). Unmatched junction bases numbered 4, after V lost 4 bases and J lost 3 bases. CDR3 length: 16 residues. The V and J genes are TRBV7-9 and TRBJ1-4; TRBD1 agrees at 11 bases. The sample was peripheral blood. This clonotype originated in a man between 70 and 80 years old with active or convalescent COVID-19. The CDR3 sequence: CASSYRTGGSNEKLFF. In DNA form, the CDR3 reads TGTGCCAGCAGCTACCGGACAGGGGGCTCTAATGAAAAACTGTTTTTT.